The rows below give T cell receptor beta chains drawn from one sample of a study of shared clonotypes between healthy human individuals. Sequencing was performed with immunoSEQ multiplex PCR; in TCRdb, only in-frame clones are kept and a portion is missing. The sample carries nearly 750,000 clones, 55% to 75% recorded once. The specimen sequenced was memory CD4+ T cells sorted from blood. These TCRs come from a woman aged 25 to 39 in good health. The CDR3 runs from the conserved cysteine through the conserved F or W. D genes are given only for firm matches. The listing skips clone size in some rows; elsewhere it reads once, few, many or a size class.

len: 18
j_gene: TRBJ1-2
v_gene: TRBV15
d_gene: -
abundance: -
CDR3nt: TGTGCCACCAGCAGAAAAAAGACAGCTAACTTGGCAAACTATGGCTACACCTTC
CDR3aa: CATSRKKTANLANYGYTF

len: 15
j_gene: TRBJ2-3
v_gene: TRBV28
d_gene: TRBD1
abundance: -
CDR3nt: TGTGCCAGCAGGTCGGACAGGGGGCATGCAGATACGCAGTATTTT
CDR3aa: CASRSDRGHADTQYF

len: 17
j_gene: TRBJ2-4
v_gene: TRBV4-2
d_gene: TRBD2
abundance: -
CDR3nt: TGTGCCAGCAGCCAAGAACCACTAGCGGGAACCGGTAGCATTCAGTACTTC
CDR3aa: CASSQEPLAGTGSIQYF

len: 15
j_gene: TRBJ1-6
v_gene: TRBV6-5
d_gene: -
abundance: once
CDR3nt: TGTGCCAGCAGTTACAGCGCCTCCTATAATTCACCCCTCCACTTT
CDR3aa: CASSYSASYNSPLHF

len: 17
j_gene: TRBJ1-3
v_gene: TRBV12-5
d_gene: -
abundance: few
CDR3nt: TGTGCTAGTGGTTTGGTACTGCGGGGGCGGCCTGGAAACACCATATATTTT
CDR3aa: CASGLVLRGRPGNTIYF

len: 15
j_gene: TRBJ2-7
v_gene: TRBV6-1
d_gene: -
abundance: -
CDR3nt: TGTGCCAGCAGTGAAATTTTAGGGGAAAGGGACGAGCAGTACTTC
CDR3aa: CASSEILGERDEQYF

len: 17
j_gene: TRBJ1-2
v_gene: TRBV19
d_gene: TRBD1
abundance: -
CDR3nt: TGTGCCAGTAGTACGACATCGACTGGGACAGCGTACTATGGCTACACCTTC
CDR3aa: CASSTTSTGTAYYGYTF

len: 13
j_gene: TRBJ2-5
v_gene: TRBV4-1
d_gene: -
abundance: -
CDR3nt: TGCGCCAGCAGCCAACTAGCGCTAGAGACCCAGTACTTC
CDR3aa: CASSQLALETQYF

len: 17
j_gene: TRBJ2-5
v_gene: TRBV11-1
d_gene: -
abundance: -
CDR3nt: TGTGCCAGCAGCTCCCCCTTCGGGGGAGGGGGAAAAGAGACCCAGTACTTC
CDR3aa: CASSSPFGGGGKETQYF

len: 16
j_gene: TRBJ2-3
v_gene: TRBV19
d_gene: -
abundance: few
CDR3nt: TGTGCCAGTAGTAATGTGCGCGGGACTAGCACAGATACGCAGTATTTT
CDR3aa: CASSNVRGTSTDTQYF

len: 15
j_gene: TRBJ1-5
v_gene: TRBV11-2
d_gene: -
abundance: -
CDR3nt: TGTGCCAGCAGCTTAGGACAGTGGGTCAATCAGCCCCAGCATTTT
CDR3aa: CASSLGQWVNQPQHF

len: 14
j_gene: TRBJ1-2
v_gene: TRBV7-2
d_gene: -
abundance: -
CDR3nt: TGTGCCAGCAGCTCGGGTCAGGGATTCTATGGCTACACCTTC
CDR3aa: CASSSGQGFYGYTF

len: 14
j_gene: TRBJ1-5
v_gene: TRBV10-3
d_gene: -
abundance: -
CDR3nt: TGTGCCATCTGGCCCGGGACTGACGGTCAGCCCCAGCATTTT
CDR3aa: CAIWPGTDGQPQHF

len: 17
j_gene: TRBJ2-7
v_gene: TRBV28
d_gene: TRBD2
abundance: -
CDR3nt: TGTGCCAGCAGTGGTACTGGGACTAGCGGGAAATTTTACGAGCAGTACTTC
CDR3aa: CASSGTGTSGKFYEQYF

len: 16
j_gene: TRBJ2-2
v_gene: TRBV4-1
d_gene: -
abundance: -
CDR3nt: TGCGCCAGCAGCCGTCCCGAGGGGGGTTTGTCCGGGGAGCTGTTTTTT
CDR3aa: CASSRPEGGLSGELFF

len: 12
j_gene: TRBJ2-1
v_gene: TRBV19
d_gene: TRBD2
abundance: -
CDR3nt: TGTGCCAGTAGCCAGCGGGAGCATGAGCAGTTCTTC
CDR3aa: CASSQREHEQFF

len: 11
j_gene: TRBJ2-1
v_gene: TRBV20-1
d_gene: -
abundance: -
CDR3nt: TGCAGTGCTGCTGGGGGGAATGAGCAGTTCTTC
CDR3aa: CSAAGGNEQFF

len: 14
j_gene: TRBJ1-4
v_gene: TRBV2
d_gene: TRBD1
abundance: -
CDR3nt: TGTGCCAGCAGTTGGACAGGGGGTCGTGAAAAACTGTTTTTT
CDR3aa: CASSWTGGREKLFF

len: 13
j_gene: TRBJ1-1
v_gene: TRBV15
d_gene: -
abundance: -
CDR3nt: TGTGCCACCAGCAGAGCGGCAGGGCGTGAAGCTTTCTTT
CDR3aa: CATSRAAGREAFF

len: 15
j_gene: TRBJ2-7
v_gene: TRBV6-4
d_gene: -
abundance: -
CDR3nt: TGTGCCAGCGCTTGGCCGGGGGCGAGCTCCTACGAGCAGTACTTC
CDR3aa: CASAWPGASSYEQYF

len: 12
j_gene: TRBJ2-1
v_gene: TRBV12-5
d_gene: TRBD2
abundance: -
CDR3nt: TGTGCTAGTGGGGTAGCGGGAGGGCCTGGGTTCTTC
CDR3aa: CASGVAGGPGFF

len: 14
j_gene: TRBJ1-1
v_gene: TRBV28
d_gene: -
abundance: many
CDR3nt: TGTGCCAGCAGCATAACAGGGAGAGGCACTGAAGCTTTCTTT
CDR3aa: CASSITGRGTEAFF

len: 15
j_gene: TRBJ2-1
v_gene: TRBV5-1
d_gene: -
abundance: -
CDR3nt: TGCGCCAGCAGCTTGACCGGGGGACTCTACAATGAGCAGTTCTTC
CDR3aa: CASSLTGGLYNEQFF

len: 14
j_gene: TRBJ1-2
v_gene: TRBV18
d_gene: TRBD1
abundance: -
CDR3nt: TGTGCCAGCTCAGATCTTACAGGGGGATATGGCTACACCTTC
CDR3aa: CASSDLTGGYGYTF

len: 14
j_gene: TRBJ2-7
v_gene: TRBV9
d_gene: TRBD1
abundance: -
CDR3nt: TGTGCCAGCAGCCCGGGACAGGGGAGGTACGAGCAGTACTTC
CDR3aa: CASSPGQGRYEQYF

len: 11
j_gene: TRBJ1-2
v_gene: TRBV10-1
d_gene: -
abundance: few
CDR3nt: TGCGCCAGCAGCGGTACCGGGGCCTACACCTTC
CDR3aa: CASSGTGAYTF

len: 16
j_gene: TRBJ2-7
v_gene: TRBV7-9
d_gene: TRBD2
abundance: -
CDR3nt: TGTGCCAGCAGCCAGGGACTAGCGGAAGTCAAAAGGGAGCAGTACTTC
CDR3aa: CASSQGLAEVKREQYF

len: 14
j_gene: TRBJ2-5
v_gene: TRBV18
d_gene: -
abundance: -
CDR3nt: TGTGCCAGCTCATTTACGGGGCAAAGGGAGACCCAGTACTTC
CDR3aa: CASSFTGQRETQYF

len: 15
j_gene: TRBJ1-5
v_gene: TRBV5-8
d_gene: -
abundance: -
CDR3nt: TGTGCCAGCAGCATACGACAGGATAGCAATCAGCCCCAGCATTTT
CDR3aa: CASSIRQDSNQPQHF

len: 15
j_gene: TRBJ2-7
v_gene: TRBV5-1
d_gene: TRBD2
abundance: -
CDR3nt: TGCGCCAGCAGCTTGGGACTAGCGGGGACCTACGAGCAGTACTTC
CDR3aa: CASSLGLAGTYEQYF

len: 15
j_gene: TRBJ1-2
v_gene: TRBV6-6
d_gene: -
abundance: few
CDR3nt: TGTGCCAGCAGTTACGGGGGGACGGCTAACTATGGCTACACCTTC
CDR3aa: CASSYGGTANYGYTF

len: 16
j_gene: TRBJ1-1
v_gene: TRBV7-9
d_gene: TRBD1
abundance: -
CDR3nt: TGTGCCAGCAGCCTACGACAGGGAGTAAGGGACACTGAAGCTTTCTTT
CDR3aa: CASSLRQGVRDTEAFF

len: 12
j_gene: TRBJ2-1
v_gene: TRBV6-1
d_gene: -
abundance: -
CDR3nt: TGTGCCAGCCGGGCCAGCTACAATGAGCAGTTCTTC
CDR3aa: CASRASYNEQFF

len: 13
j_gene: TRBJ1-4
v_gene: TRBV7-9
d_gene: -
abundance: once
CDR3nt: TGTGCCAGCAGCCCGACTCCGGGAGAAAAACTGTTTTTT
CDR3aa: CASSPTPGEKLFF

len: 17
j_gene: TRBJ2-5
v_gene: TRBV5-1
d_gene: TRBD2
abundance: -
CDR3nt: TGCGCCAGCAGCTGGGGACTAGCGGGAGTGCCACAAGAGACCCAGTACTTC
CDR3aa: CASSWGLAGVPQETQYF

len: 13
j_gene: TRBJ2-7
v_gene: TRBV5-8
d_gene: TRBD2
abundance: -
CDR3nt: TGTGCCAGCAGCTTCCTAGCGGGAGATCCCTGGGCCTTC
CDR3aa: CASSFLAGDPWAF

len: 12
j_gene: TRBJ1-2
v_gene: TRBV2
d_gene: -
abundance: -
CDR3nt: TGTGCCAGCAGACCAGGGGCGGTAGGCTACACCTTC
CDR3aa: CASRPGAVGYTF

len: 15
j_gene: TRBJ2-3
v_gene: TRBV7-2
d_gene: -
abundance: few
CDR3nt: TGTGCCAGCAGTCTCTACACGGTTAGCACAGATACGCAGTATTTT
CDR3aa: CASSLYTVSTDTQYF

len: 13
j_gene: TRBJ1-1
v_gene: TRBV11-1
d_gene: TRBD1
abundance: few
CDR3nt: TGTGCCAGCAGCGACAGGGACGACACTGAAGCTTTCTTT
CDR3aa: CASSDRDDTEAFF

len: 19
j_gene: TRBJ2-6
v_gene: TRBV27
d_gene: -
abundance: -
CDR3nt: TGTGCCAGCAGTGACTGGGACGGTGGCGGGGCCTCTGGGGCCAACGTCCTGACTTTC
CDR3aa: CASSDWDGGGASGANVLTF

len: 11
j_gene: TRBJ2-3
v_gene: TRBV6-5
d_gene: -
abundance: -
CDR3nt: TGTGCCAGCAGTGAACCAGATACGCAGTATTTT
CDR3aa: CASSEPDTQYF

len: 13
j_gene: TRBJ1-2
v_gene: TRBV14
d_gene: -
abundance: many
CDR3nt: TGTGCCAGCAGCCGGAACGATCGCTATGGCTACACCTTC
CDR3aa: CASSRNDRYGYTF